The 20 T cell receptor beta chains below all came from one sample that was sequenced in a study of OX40 agonist ivuxolimab in advanced cancers. The method behind the library was the immunoSEQ multiplex PCR assay. TCRdb provides this immuneACCESS table in a form limited to in-frame rearrangements. Some clones are lacking; in checked studies, under half of them reflect an unresolved V gene, and why the rest are absent is not known. Counted in this sample were about 68,000 clones; 86% of them appeared once. The ten largest account for approximately 6.9% of the sample. The sequences come from CD4+ or CD8+ T cells sorted from blood, collected in a trial of the OX40 agonist ivuxolimab. These receptors were taken from an adult with an advanced solid tumor such as melanoma, head and neck, liver or kidney cancer.

The chain combines TRBV14 with TRBJ1-1; tentatively, D is TRBD1 (6 bases). Trimming shortened V by 6 bases and J by 0 bases, and 14 bases separated the two germline ends. CDR1 SGHDN and CDR2 FVKESK come from the germline V gene. CDR3 size: 15 residues. The CDR3 reads CASSGWGGMNTEAFF. As DNA, the CDR3 is TGTGCCAGCAGTGGATGGGGGGGCATGAACACTGAAGCTTTCTTT.

The CDR3 loop is CASSYKGAGEKLFF. The CDR3 DNA reads as TGTGCCAGCAGTTACAAGGGGGCTGGTGAAAAACTGTTTTTT. J is TRBJ1-4 and V is TRBV6-6; 7 bases agree with TRBD1. CDR3 length: 14 residues. Germline V gene sequence: CDR1 MNHNY, CDR2 SVGAGI (reference sequence). V shed 2 bases and J 7 bases; nucleotides not matched to a gene: 4.

The chain is built from TRBV15 and TRBJ2-3; perhaps D is TRBD1 or TRBD2 (7 bases each). V dropped 1 base and J dropped 2 bases, with 10 bases sitting between them. Looked up from germline, CDR1 is LNHNV and CDR2 is YYDKDF (reference sequence). The CDR3 extends over 15 amino acids. As DNA, the CDR3 is TGTGCCACCAGCAGAGGGGAGGGGGCCACAGATACGCAGTATTTT. Translating gives CATSRGEGATDTQYF.

CDR3 sequence: CASSPSYRGDTEAFF. The CDR3 DNA follows: TGTGCCAGCTCACCAAGCTACAGGGGGGATACTGAAGCTTTCTTT. This chain joins TRBV18 and TRBJ1-1; 8 positions agree with TRBD1. Losses at the gene ends were 2 bases for V and 5 bases for J; bases not matched to a gene: 7. From germline, CDR1 is KGHSH and CDR2 LQKENI. The length of the CDR3 is 15 residues.

The genes are TRBV4-2 and TRBJ2-7, with a tentative D call TRBD1 (5 bases). The CDR3 extends over 14 amino acids. Germline-derived CDR1 and CDR2 are LGHNA and YNFKEQ. Between the trimmed V and J ends, which lost 0 bases and 2 bases, there was a span of 8 bases. CDR3: CASSQDMGPYEQYF. The CDR3 DNA follows: TGTGCCAGCAGCCAAGATATGGGGCCCTACGAGCAGTACTTC.

The rearrangement links TRBV5-1 to TRBJ1-2; 9 bases align to TRBD1. CDR3 size: 14 residues. The ends lost 4 bases at V and 5 bases at J; junction bases unmatched: 6. Germline loops: CDR1 SGHRS, CDR2 YFSETQ. CDR3 nucleotide sequence: TGCGCCAGCAGCAACGGACAGGGGCTGTATGGCTACACCTTC. Its protein is CASSNGQGLYGYTF.

The rearrangement joins TRBV10-3 to TRBJ2-1, with D hard to call. Germline V lookup: CDR1 ENHRY, CDR2 SYGVKD. Trimming stripped 3 bases from V and 6 bases from J, with 12 bases between. The CDR3 length is 14 residues. The CDR3 loop reads CAISEGLVGNEQFF. CDR3 nucleotide sequence: TGTGCCATCAGTGAAGGTCTTGTGGGCAATGAGCAGTTCTTC.

This chain uses TRBV4-1 with TRBJ2-5; the D call may be TRBD1 or TRBD2 (5 bases each). The CDR3 totals 12 residues. V lost 4 bases and J 8 bases, leaving 11 bases between the germline ends. Looked up from germline, CDR1 is MGHRA and CDR2 is YSYEKL. DNA for the CDR3: TGCGCCAGCAGCCGGGGGTTTGGAACCCAGTACTTC. This encodes CASSRGFGTQYF.

A word on this clone: A junction boundary mismatches the germline segment, possibly from a read error. This sequence joins TRBV7-3 and TRBJ1-3, with unresolved D. Germline values: CDR1 SGHTA, CDR2 FQGTGA. The CDR3 is made up of 15 amino acids. CDR3 nucleotide sequence: TGTGCTAGCAGCTTAGAACAGCTCTCTGGAAACACCATATATTTT. Translating it yields CASSLEQLSGNTIYF.

The chain couples TRBV5-1 to TRBJ1-5; no definite D call. V dropped 3 bases and J dropped 0 bases, with 7 bases sitting between them. The CDR3 covers 14 residues. Germline V gene lookup returns CDR1 SGHRS and CDR2 YFSETQ. CDR3 sequence (DNA): TGCGCCAGCAGCTCGGGGAATAGCAATCAGCCCCAGCATTTT. Its translation: CASSSGNSNQPQHF. The complete variable domain, with remaining parts taken from reference TRBV5-1 and TRBJ1-5, reads KAGVTQTPRYLIKTRGQQVTLSCSPISGHRSVSWYQQTPGQGLQFLFEYFSETQRNKGNFPGRFSGRQFSNSRSEMNVSTLELGDSALYLCASSSGNSNQPQHFGDGTRLSIL.

This clone was seen only once. The rearrangement links TRBV15 to TRBJ2-5, with 8 bases lining up with TRBD1. V lost 5 bases to trimming and J lost 3 bases; unmatched junction nucleotides: 2. The CDR3 runs 13 residues. The germline CDR1 and CDR2 sequences are LNHNV and YYDKDF (reference sequence). The chain's CDR3 is CATSQGAKETQYF. The CDR3, as DNA: TGTGCCACCAGCCAGGGGGCCAAAGAGACCCAGTACTTC.

This clone was seen just once. V and J are TRBV11-3 and TRBJ2-7, with TRBD1 as a possible D gene (7 bases). Between the trimmed V and J ends, which lost 5 bases and 0 bases, there was a span of 20 bases. CDR3 length: 17 amino acids. Germline CDR1 SGHNT, CDR2 YENEEA. DNA for the CDR3: TGTGCCAGCAGCCTATCGAACCGCGGGACAGTCTCCTACGAGCAGTACTTC. Protein: CASSLSNRGTVSYEQYF.

The chain is built from TRBV21-1 and TRBJ1-1; the table gives TRBD1 as D, unverified against the DNA. TRBV21-1 is described as a pseudogene. The CDR3 spans 18 residues. The CDR3, as DNA: TGTGCCAGCAGCGCGGGGGACAGGCCCGCAACGCTCTACACTGAAGCTTTCTTT. It translates to CASSAGDRPATLYTEAFF.

This clone showed up just once. The rearrangement links TRBV19 to TRBJ2-5; 7 nucleotides agree with TRBD1. Germline-derived CDR1 and CDR2 are LNHDA and SQIVND (reference sequence). The length of the CDR3 is 15 residues. V lost 11 bases and J lost 1; bases outside the gene matches: 13. The CDR3 is CAASGSGTVQETQYF. The CDR3 nucleotides are TGTGCCGCGTCAGGATCAGGGACAGTCCAAGAGACCCAGTACTTC.

The chain is built from TRBV9 and TRBJ1-3; 7 nucleotides line up with TRBD1. From germline, CDR1 is SGDLS and CDR2 YYNGEE. The V gene end was trimmed by 0 bases and the J gene end by 4 bases; junction bases not matched to a gene: 7. The CDR3 runs 16 residues. CDR3 in amino acids: CASSVGQGGGGNTIYF. The CDR3 nucleotides read TGTGCCAGCAGCGTAGGACAAGGGGGCGGAGGAAACACCATATATTTT.

The rearrangement links TRBV21-1 to TRBJ1-6; whether TRBD1, the table's D call, matches the DNA was not checked. TRBV21-1 is recorded as a pseudogene. The CDR3 contains 15 residues. The CDR3, as DNA: TGTGCCAGGGGGTTTCAGGGCACCCGGCTTTCACCCCTCCACTTT. Translation gives CARGFQGTRLSPLHF.

This chain links TRBV7-3 with TRBJ2-2; 9 bases map to TRBD1. J gave up 3 bases and V 2 bases, and 1 base lay outside the gene matches. The CDR3 totals 15 residues. CDR1 is SGHTA and CDR2 is FQGTGA in the germline V gene. This CDR3 reads CASSLGQGYTGELFF. CDR3 bases: TGTGCCAGCAGCTTAGGACAGGGGTACACCGGGGAGCTGTTTTTT.

The chain joins TRBV19 to TRBJ2-7; unclear D gene. The CDR3 covers 14 residues. The ends were cut back, 0 bases at V and 3 bases at J, with 9 bases in the middle. From germline, CDR1 is LNHDA and CDR2 SQIVND (reference sequence). CDR3 sequence reads: CASSIDLGSYEQYF. The DNA for the CDR3 is TGTGCCAGTAGTATAGATTTGGGAAGCTACGAGCAGTACTTC.

This clone was found once. The rearrangement uses TRBV7-3 and TRBJ2-3; TRBD2 aligns across 7 bases. V was pared by 5 bases and J by 1 base, with 12 bases of the junction left unmatched. The CDR3 sequence is 17 residues long. Germline loops: CDR1 SGHTA, CDR2 FQGTGA. The CDR3 nucleotides are TGTGCCAGCAGCCCCTCCGCTCTAGCGGCCCGCACAGATACGCAGTATTTT. It is translated as CASSPSALAARTDTQYF.

This chain joins TRBV7-6 and TRBJ2-5, with D maybe TRBD2 (5 bases). The V end was cut by 4 bases, the J end by 5 bases, with 11 bases between. From germline, CDR1 is SGHVS and CDR2 FNYEAQ. CDR3 length: 13 residues. CDR3 bases: TGTGCCAGCAGCTCACTAGTAGAGGAGACCCAGTACTTC. Translated, it gives CASSSLVEETQYF.